The clone carrying this TCR beta chain was seen once. The antigen is undetermined. The V gene's germline CDR1 is MDHEN and CDR2 SYDVKM. Trimming at V came to 8 bases and at J to 0 bases, leaving 5 bases not matched to a gene. There are 14 residues in the CDR3. Assay used: immunoSEQ multiplex PCR; TCRdb lists only in-frame clones, some missing. The sample consists of about 150,000 clones, roughly nine tenths of them appearing once. These data are taken from a study of T cell responses to AZD1222 COVID-19 vaccine. Notes on the study in general: Most donors were white British and more were female, and clonal diversity was possibly underestimated. Spike-specific TCR breadth and depth grew following two AZD1222 doses.

The sample here was peripheral blood, taken on day 0 of MenACWY control vaccination. This TCR derives from an adult in good health. The V call is TRBV28, the J call TRBJ2-3; TRBD1 aligns across 7 bases. The CDR3 DNA sequence: TGTGCCAGCGGCAGGGGGACAAGCACAGATACGCAGTATTTT. Residues: CASGRGTSTDTQYF.